The 14 T cell receptor beta chains in this list originate from one sample, sequenced in a study of blood T cell repertoires in COVID-19. Sequenced by immunoSEQ multiplex PCR; TCRdb stores in-frame clones only, minus some. Here the sample spans under 25,000 clones, less than 75% being singletons. Sequenced input: peripheral blood. The receptor set was obtained from a human donor in a cohort sampled during active or convalescent COVID-19.

This chain links TRBV5-4 with TRBJ1-2; D is unclear. The CDR3 extends over 15 amino acids. Trimming removed 4 bases from V and 10 bases from J, with 23 bases in between. The germline CDR1 and CDR2 sequences are SGHNT and YYREEE (reference sequence). This chain's CDR3 is CASSPLGGGILDYTF. The CDR3 nucleotides read TGTGCCAGCAGCCCCCTCGGTGGTGGCATACTAGACTACACCTTC. Drawing the rest from reference TRBV5-4 and TRBJ1-2, the complete variable domain is ETGVTQSPTHLIKTRGQQVTLRCSSQSGHNTVSWYQQALGQGPQFIFQYYREEENGRGNFPPRFSGLQFPNYSSELNVNALELDDSALYLCASSPLGGGILDYTFGSGTRLTVV.

The chain couples TRBV25-1 to TRBJ1-6, with a weak D call TRBD1 (5 bases). Germline V gene sequence: CDR1 MGHDK, CDR2 SYGVNS. The CDR3 loop spans 16 amino acids. Trimming pared 3 bases from V and 8 bases from J, leaving 17 bases between. The CDR3 nucleotides are TGTGCCAGCAGTGATCCTATTTCAGGGAATGATTCACCCCTCCACTTT. This gives the protein CASSDPISGNDSPLHF.

This clone was seen a handful of times. This chain uses TRBV29-1 with TRBJ1-2, with TRBD1 identical over 8 bases. The CDR3 has 12 amino acids. Germline V gives CDR1 SQVTM, CDR2 ANQGSEA. As DNA, the CDR3 is TGCAGTGCCGGACAGGGTAACTATGGCTACACCTTC. Translated, it gives CSAGQGNYGYTF.

This clone has only one observation. This chain joins TRBV7-2 and TRBJ1-3; 7 bases align to TRBD1. The CDR3 has 19 residues. Per germline, CDR1 SGHTA and CDR2 FQGNSA. V was pared by 2 bases and J by 2 bases, with 15 bases of the junction left unmatched. In DNA, the CDR3 is TGTGCCAGCAGCTTAAGGTCAGGTACAGGGGAACTGGCTGGAAACACCATATATTTT. It translates to CASSLRSGTGELAGNTIYF.

Only one count was recorded for this clone. The J gene is TRBJ2-1, the V gene TRBV29-1, with D possibly TRBD2 on 6 matching bases. Deletions cut 5 bases from V and 2 bases from J, with 13 bases between. The CDR3 has 14 amino acids. In germline, CDR1 is SQVTM, CDR2 ANQGSEA. In DNA, the CDR3 is TGCAGCGTTAAGAAGCCGGGGGCCTACAATGAGCAGTTCTTC. This codes for CSVKKPGAYNEQFF.

The chain links TRBV3-1 (or the pseudogene TRBV3-2) to TRBJ2-5; TRBD2 matches at 16 bases. Trimming removed 4 bases from V and 9 bases from J; junction bases left unmatched: 11. Germline loops: CDR1 LGHDT, CDR2 YNNKEL (reference sequence). The CDR3 sequence is 17 residues long. The CDR3 coding sequence is TGTGCCAGCAGCCCCGTGGGACTAGCGGGAGGGCGGACGGCCCAGTACTTC. This sequence encodes CASSPVGLAGGRTAQYF.

This rearrangement joins TRBV15 to TRBJ1-2, with D possibly being TRBD1 (5 bases). Trimming left V 7 bases short and J 8 bases short, with 20 bases between. The germline V gene encodes CDR1 LNHNV and CDR2 YYDKDF (reference sequence). CDR3 length: 14 amino acids. This CDR3 is CATTRDAPGKGYTF. The CDR3 nucleotides are TGTGCCACCACCCGTGACGCCCCAGGGAAGGGCTACACCTTC.

This chain links TRBV18 with TRBJ2-2, with 9 bases aligning to TRBD1. Germline loops: CDR1 KGHSH, CDR2 LQKENI. V trimming: 3 bases; J trimming: 5 bases; junction bases outside the gene matches: 10. This CDR3 is 17 amino acids long. CDR3 DNA: TGTGCCAGCTCACCCATGTCCGGGACAGGGAAAACCGGGGAGCTGTTTTTT. This translates into CASSPMSGTGKTGELFF. The variable domain in full, with the rest retrieved from reference TRBV18 and TRBJ2-2, is NAGVMQNPRHLVRRRGQEARLRCSPMKGHSHVYWYRQLPEEGLKFMVYLQKENIIDESGMPKERFSAEFPKEGPSILRIQQVVRGDSAAYFCASSPMSGTGKTGELFFGEGSRLTVL.

J is TRBJ2-3 and V is TRBV28; no reliable D call. This CDR3 has 13 amino acids. Germline-derived CDR1 and CDR2 are MDHEN and SYDVKM. The ends were cut back, 5 bases at V and 2 bases at J, with 8 bases in the middle. For the CDR3, the DNA is TGTGCCAGCAGTCGGAGATTCACAGATACGCAGTATTTT. This translates into CASSRRFTDTQYF.

V and J are TRBV19 and TRBJ2-1, with 7 positions matching TRBD1. V shed 8 bases, J shed 1 base, and the junction held 5 bases outside the gene matches. CDR1 is LNHDA, CDR2 SQIVND, per germline (reference sequence). The CDR3 extends over 14 amino acids. CDR3 in DNA: TGTGCCAGTCGGTGGGACAGATCCTACAATGAGCAGTTCTTC. Translated, it gives CASRWDRSYNEQFF.

V usage is TRBV6-5 and J usage is TRBJ2-1, with 10 positions matching TRBD2. This CDR3 is 14 amino acids long. Trimming removed 6 bases from V and 9 bases from J; junction bases left unmatched: 8. Germline V CDR1 and CDR2: MNHEY, SVGAGI. The CDR3 protein is CASRPWTSGVEQFF. The CDR3 coding sequence is TGTGCCAGCAGACCGTGGACTAGCGGTGTTGAGCAGTTCTTC.

This clone occurred once. V gene TRBV25-1 combines with J gene TRBJ2-7; tentative D call: TRBD1 (6 bases). CDR3 length: 13 residues. Per the germline V gene, CDR1 is MGHDK and CDR2 is SYGVNS. V was shortened by 4 bases and J by 2 bases, with 9 bases between the two germline ends. CDR3 DNA sequence: TGTGCCAGCAGTGTGACAGGAACCTACGAGCAGTACTTC. Its protein is CASSVTGTYEQYF.

The chain uses TRBV7-2 and TRBJ2-2; 14 bases align to TRBD2. V was pared by 5 bases and J by 5 bases, with 4 bases of the junction left unmatched. Germline lookup yields CDR1 SGHTA and CDR2 FQGNSA. The CDR3 runs 16 residues. For the CDR3, the DNA is TGTGCCAGCAGCCCCCGGACTAGCGGGAGGACCGGGGAGCTGTTTTTT. Protein product: CASSPRTSGRTGELFF. Filled out from reference TRBV7-2 and TRBJ2-2, the complete variable domain reads GAGVSQSPSNKVTEKGKDVELRCDPISGHTALYWYRQSLGQGLEFLIYFQGNSAPDKSGLPSDRFSAERTGGSVSTLTIQRTQQEDSAVYLCASSPRTSGRTGELFFGEGSRLTVL.

The chain couples TRBV5-5 to TRBJ2-1; 13 bases are a match to TRBD2. The V gene's germline CDR1 is SGHKS and CDR2 YYEKEE (reference sequence). Trimming at V came to 0 bases and at J to 8 bases, leaving 8 bases not matched to a gene. The CDR3 loop spans 17 amino acids. The CDR3 DNA reads as TGTGCCAGCAGCTTGGGGGCCGGGACTAGCGGGATCTATGAGCAGTTCTTC. The encoded protein is CASSLGAGTSGIYEQFF.